A selection of T cell receptor beta chains follows, all from one sample in a study of Ad26.COV2.S vaccination and SARS-CoV-2 variants. Repertoires were generated with immunoSEQ multiplex PCR, while TCRdb's copy carries only in-frame clones and drops some. The sample consists of about 180,000 clones, around 88% of them appearing once. Material: peripheral blood, obtained after recovery from COVID-19. The receptor set was obtained from a human donor who had recovered from COVID-19. Both conserved end residues are part of each CDR3. D genes are given only for firm matches. Where a row states a size, it is once, few, many or the class of an expanded clone; other rows omit it.

DNA: TGTGCCAGCAGTTACGAGGCGGGACACTCAAAGAACACTGAAGCTTTCTTT
CDR3: CASSYEAGHSKNTEAFF
V: TRBV6-2/TRBV6-3
size: -
J: TRBJ1-1
D: -

DNA: TGCGCCAGCAGTTGGGACTCTTACGAGCAGTACTTC
CDR3: CASSWDSYEQYF
V: TRBV5-1
size: -
J: TRBJ2-7
D: -

DNA: TGTGCCAGTCGGACAGTTGACAATTCACCCCTCCACTTT
CDR3: CASRTVDNSPLHF
V: TRBV19
size: -
J: TRBJ1-6
D: -

DNA: TGTGCCAGCAGCAAAAGCTGGGGAGGGTATAATGAAAAACTGTTTTTT
CDR3: CASSKSWGGYNEKLFF
V: TRBV7-2
size: once
J: TRBJ1-4
D: -

DNA: TGTGCCAGCAGTCAATATCCCCGGGGACAGGGGGGAGGCTACACCTTC
CDR3: CASSQYPRGQGGGYTF
V: TRBV27
size: -
J: TRBJ1-2
D: TRBD1

DNA: TGCGCCAGCAGCCAAGATCCGTCGGGGCATGGCAATCAGCCCCAGCATTTT
CDR3: CASSQDPSGHGNQPQHF
V: TRBV4-1
size: few
J: TRBJ1-5
D: -

DNA: TGTGCCAGCAGCAAAAGAGGGGGGTCGATTCGTAAGGGCTACAATGAGCAGTTCTTC
CDR3: CASSKRGGSIRKGYNEQFF
V: TRBV11-3
size: -
J: TRBJ2-1
D: -

DNA: TGTGCCAGTAGTATGTCGAACAGATCACCCCTCCACTTT
CDR3: CASSMSNRSPLHF
V: TRBV19
size: -
J: TRBJ1-6
D: -

DNA: TGTGCCTGGAGCGGGCTACAGGGGGAGGACGAGCAGTACTTC
CDR3: CAWSGLQGEDEQYF
V: TRBV30
size: -
J: TRBJ2-7
D: TRBD1

DNA: TGTGCCAGCAGCCAAGAAGAGGGCAGTACGCAGTATTTT
CDR3: CASSQEEGSTQYF
V: TRBV4-2
size: -
J: TRBJ2-3
D: -

DNA: TGTGCCAGCAGTGAGTTAGCGGGACCCCTAAATACGCAGTATTTT
CDR3: CASSELAGPLNTQYF
V: TRBV2
size: -
J: TRBJ2-3
D: TRBD2

DNA: TGTGCCAGCAGCTTAGGACTAGCGATGAATGAGCAGTTCTTC
CDR3: CASSLGLAMNEQFF
V: TRBV7-3
size: -
J: TRBJ2-1
D: TRBD2

DNA: TGTGCCAGCAGCCCACGAGCGGGAGTAGGGGCCAATGAGCAGTTCTTC
CDR3: CASSPRAGVGANEQFF
V: TRBV7-2
size: few
J: TRBJ2-1
D: TRBD2

DNA: TGTGCCAGCAGCCCCCAAGCCGGAGCGTACAATGAGCAGTTCTTC
CDR3: CASSPQAGAYNEQFF
V: TRBV7-3
size: -
J: TRBJ2-1
D: -

DNA: TGTGCCAGCAGCTCCCTAGGAGGAGGGTTCGGGGACATTCAGTACTTC
CDR3: CASSSLGGGFGDIQYF
V: TRBV7-3
size: -
J: TRBJ2-4
D: -

DNA: TGTGCCAGCGATCACCCGGGACTAGGGACCCAGTACTTC
CDR3: CASDHPGLGTQYF
V: TRBV2
size: once
J: TRBJ2-5
D: TRBD2

DNA: TGTGCCAGCAGCTTAGGGGGCGGGGGCACTGAAGCTTTCTTT
CDR3: CASSLGGGGTEAFF
V: TRBV7-2
size: -
J: TRBJ1-1
D: -

DNA: TGTGCCTGGAGCAGGGGCATGAACACTGAAGCTTTCTTT
CDR3: CAWSRGMNTEAFF
V: TRBV30
size: -
J: TRBJ1-1
D: -

DNA: TGTGCCAGCAGCCAAGGTACGGCGGTATACACTGAAGCTTTCTTT
CDR3: CASSQGTAVYTEAFF
V: TRBV3-1/TRBV3-2
size: once
J: TRBJ1-1
D: -

DNA: TGTGCCATCAGTGAGCAAAGCTACGAGCAGTACTTC
CDR3: CAISEQSYEQYF
V: TRBV10-3
size: -
J: TRBJ2-7
D: -

DNA: TGTGCCAGCAGCCCCCTGGGACAGACAAACTATGGCTACACCTTC
CDR3: CASSPLGQTNYGYTF
V: TRBV6-5
size: -
J: TRBJ1-2
D: TRBD1

DNA: TGTGCCAGCAGCCCAGTCGAAAGCACAGATACGCAGTATTTT
CDR3: CASSPVESTDTQYF
V: TRBV27
size: -
J: TRBJ2-3
D: -

DNA: TGTGCCAGCAGCCCTCTAGCGCCCGGGGGGGAGACCCAGTACTTC
CDR3: CASSPLAPGGETQYF
V: TRBV3-1/TRBV3-2
size: -
J: TRBJ2-5
D: TRBD2

DNA: TGTGCCAGTAGATCTAGGGGGGAACTAGGGCCCCAGCATTTT
CDR3: CASRSRGELGPQHF
V: TRBV19
size: few
J: TRBJ1-5
D: -

DNA: TGTGCCAGCAGTTTCGGGACGGGTTCCTACGAGCAGTACTTC
CDR3: CASSFGTGSYEQYF
V: TRBV28
size: -
J: TRBJ2-7
D: -

DNA: TGTGCCAGCAGCTTAGCGGGGGGTACCTCTGGGGCCAACGTCCTGACTTTC
CDR3: CASSLAGGTSGANVLTF
V: TRBV7-9
size: -
J: TRBJ2-6
D: -

DNA: TGTGCCAGCAGCCAAGGCGGGACTAGCGGAAGGAACACCGGGGAGCTGTTTTTT
CDR3: CASSQGGTSGRNTGELFF
V: TRBV3-1/TRBV3-2
size: -
J: TRBJ2-2
D: TRBD2

DNA: TGTGCCGGGTTCGAGGGGAACACCGGGGAGCTGTTTTTT
CDR3: CAGFEGNTGELFF
V: TRBV12-3/TRBV12-4
size: -
J: TRBJ2-2
D: -

DNA: TGTGCCAGCTCACCAAAAGAGGGTGGTGAAAAACTGTTTTTT
CDR3: CASSPKEGGEKLFF
V: TRBV18
size: -
J: TRBJ1-4
D: -

DNA: TGTGCCAGCAGTGCCAGCCGGGGGGCAGCCAAAAACATTCAGTACTTC
CDR3: CASSASRGAAKNIQYF
V: TRBV2
size: once
J: TRBJ2-4
D: -

DNA: TGTGCCAGCAGTTTATCCCCCCTTAGCACAGATACGCAGTATTTT
CDR3: CASSLSPLSTDTQYF
V: TRBV27
size: -
J: TRBJ2-3
D: -

DNA: TGTGCCACCAGTGATTGGCAGGGGGCGGGGACCGGGGAGCTGTTTTTT
CDR3: CATSDWQGAGTGELFF
V: TRBV24-1
size: -
J: TRBJ2-2
D: TRBD1

DNA: TGTGCCAGCAGTGAAGCCCCGTTTGGGGGGCCGAGCTCCTATAATTCACCCCTCCACTTT
CDR3: CASSEAPFGGPSSYNSPLHF
V: TRBV6-1
size: few
J: TRBJ1-6
D: -

DNA: TGTGCCAGCAGTTTGGTACAGGGAGAGGGCAATCAGCCCCAGCATTTT
CDR3: CASSLVQGEGNQPQHF
V: TRBV28
size: -
J: TRBJ1-5
D: -